Below are 18 T cell receptor beta chains sequenced from a single sample in a study of cytomegalovirus exposure and HLA in healthy donors. PCR was performed using 60 Vbeta and 13 Jbeta primers. Method: immunoSEQ multiplex PCR; TCRdb's copy keeps in-frame clones and lacks some. This table holds around 210,000 clones, under 85% found once. Specimen: PBMCs. The receptor source for this set is a man aged 50 or older in good health and CMV-seronegative.

The chain uses TRBV30 and TRBJ1-2; tentative D call: TRBD1 (6 bases). CDR1 is GTSNPN, CDR2 SVGIG, per germline (reference sequence). Trimming pared 2 bases from V and 7 bases from J, leaving 11 bases between. The CDR3 loop spans 12 amino acids. The CDR3 nucleotides are TGTGCCTGGAGTCTGACAGGTGGTGGCTACACCTTC. Translation gives CAWSLTGGGYTF.

This clone showed up just once. This chain connects TRBV6-4 to TRBJ2-2; possibly TRBD1 for D (5 bases). Per the germline V gene, CDR1 is MRHNA and CDR2 is SNTAGT. The CDR3 sequence is 13 residues long. Trimming pared 6 bases from V and 4 bases from J, leaving 9 bases between. The DNA of the CDR3 is TGTGCCAGCAGAGGACACCCCACCGGGGAGCTGTTTTTT. Translating gives CASRGHPTGELFF.

The chain couples TRBV5-1 to TRBJ2-7; the D is unclear. V dropped 6 bases and J dropped 0 bases, with 16 bases sitting between them. The CDR3 extends over 15 amino acids. Germline V gives CDR1 SGHRS, CDR2 YFSETQ. CDR3 sequence (DNA): TGCGCCAGCACCTTAGGCGGTAGCAGCTCCTACGAGCAGTACTTC. Translation gives CASTLGGSSSYEQYF.

The J gene is TRBJ2-5, the V gene TRBV30; no definite D call. This CDR3 spans 13 amino acids. From germline, CDR1 is GTSNPN and CDR2 SVGIG (reference sequence). Between the trimmed V and J ends, which lost 4 bases and 5 bases, there was a span of 14 bases. CDR3 bases: TGTGCCTGGAAGCTTGGTAGAGTGGAGACCCAGTACTTC. Protein sequence: CAWKLGRVETQYF.

The CDR3 protein is CASRPGLADSSYEQYF. For the CDR3, the DNA is TGTGCCAGCAGGCCCGGACTAGCGGATAGCTCCTACGAGCAGTACTTC. The rearrangement uses TRBV27 and TRBJ2-7, with 10 nucleotides matching TRBD2. The germline V gene has CDR1 MNHEY and CDR2 SMNVEV (reference sequence). CDR3 size: 16 residues. The V and J ends lost 6 bases and 0 bases, in that order; junction bases with no gene match: 8.

This chain links TRBV7-6 with TRBJ2-7, with TRBD1 matching over 7 bases. This CDR3 has 17 residues. The germline V gene has CDR1 SGHVS and CDR2 FNYEAQ. V lost 0 bases and J lost 2; bases outside the gene matches: 10. The CDR3 loop reads CASSLALGTEIPYEQYF. The CDR3 nucleotides are TGTGCCAGCAGCTTAGCGCTGGGGACAGAAATTCCCTACGAGCAGTACTTC.

V and J are TRBV10-3 and TRBJ2-5; D remains ambiguous. Near its end, the DNA agrees better with TRBJ2-7, so the J call may be wrong. Germline V gene data show CDR1 as ENHRY and CDR2 as SYGVKD. The CDR3 has 14 residues. CDR3 region: CAIKEMEWVYEQYF. In DNA form, the CDR3 reads TGTGCCATCAAGGAGATGGAGTGGGTCTACGAGCAGTACTTC.

This clone showed up just once. J is TRBJ1-1 and V is TRBV28; 8 nucleotides line up with TRBD1. The CDR3 totals 14 residues. The germline V gene has CDR1 MDHEN and CDR2 SYDVKM. V lost 7 bases, J lost 5 bases, and 9 bases stayed unmatched. CDR3 protein: CASTRTGRDTEAFF. The DNA of the CDR3 is TGTGCCAGCACCCGGACAGGGAGAGATACTGAAGCTTTCTTT.

This rearrangement joins TRBV28 to TRBJ1-5, with a possible D match to TRBD1 (6 bases). Trimming took off 6 bases at V and 5 bases at J, with 17 bases between the two ends. The V gene's germline CDR1 is MDHEN and CDR2 SYDVKM. The CDR3 contains 15 residues. In DNA form, the CDR3 reads TGTGCCAGCAGCCAGCTACAGGGAAGGCATCAGCCCCAGCATTTT. It yields the protein CASSQLQGRHQPQHF. Based on the CDR3 plus reference TRBV28 and TRBJ1-5, the full variable domain is DVKVTQSSRYLVKRTGEKVFLECVQDMDHENMFWYRQDPGLGLRLIYFSYDVKMKEKGDIPEGYSVSREKKERFSLILESASTNQTSMYLCASSQLQGRHQPQHFGDGTRLSIL.

V is TRBV2 and J is TRBJ1-2; TRBD1 is a possible D gene (5 bases). The germline gives CDR1 SNHLY, CDR2 FYNNEI. Deletions cut 5 bases from V and 6 bases from J, with 10 bases between. CDR3 length: 12 residues. The CDR3 is CASSSGGNGYTF. The CDR3 DNA reads as TGTGCCAGCAGTTCCGGGGGAAATGGCTACACCTTC.

V and J are TRBV18 and TRBJ1-1; D call uncertain. From germline, CDR1 is KGHSH and CDR2 LQKENI. The CDR3 spans 13 residues. With 1 base removed from V and 4 bases from J, the gap between germline ends came to 7 bases. CDR3 amino acids: CASSPLPSTEAFF. The CDR3 nucleotides are TGTGCCAGCTCACCACTTCCTAGCACTGAAGCTTTCTTT.

This clone appeared a few times. This rearrangement joins TRBV6-5 to TRBJ2-7, with 14 nucleotides matching TRBD2. The CDR3 totals 15 residues. V shed 6 bases and J 4 bases; nucleotides not matched to a gene: 5. The germline CDR1 and CDR2 sequences are MNHEY and SVGAGI. In DNA form, the CDR3 reads TGTGCCAGCAGACATGGGACTAGCGGGGGATACGAGCAGTACTTC. Translated: CASRHGTSGGYEQYF.

The chain recombines TRBV11-2 with TRBJ2-2; TRBD2 matches at 12 bases. Trimming cost V 1 base and J 4 bases; bases outside gene matches: 7. Germline lookup yields CDR1 SGHAT and CDR2 FQNNGV. The CDR3 extends over 18 amino acids. CDR3 protein: CASSLVPSGRVGTGELFF. CDR3 in DNA: TGTGCCAGCAGCTTAGTCCCTAGCGGGAGGGTTGGCACCGGGGAGCTGTTTTTT.

The CDR3 bases are TGTGCCAGCAGTGTTGGGGAGGGGACAGGGGTAACCGGGGAGCTGTTTTTT. Protein sequence: CASSVGEGTGVTGELFF. V gene TRBV2 combines with J gene TRBJ2-2, with 10 positions matching TRBD1. The CDR3 is made up of 17 amino acids. Germline values: CDR1 SNHLY, CDR2 FYNNEI. J lost 5 bases, V lost 4 bases, and 10 bases had no gene match. The variable domain in full, with the rest retrieved from reference TRBV2 and TRBJ2-2, is EPEVTQTPSHQVTQMGQEVILRCVPISNHLYFYWYRQILGQKVEFLVSFYNNEISEKSEIFDDQFSVERPDGSNFTLKIRSTKLEDSAMYFCASSVGEGTGVTGELFFGEGSRLTVL.

The table lists this clone with a few counts. This rearrangement joins TRBV18 to TRBJ2-7, with D maybe TRBD2 (5 bases). Trimming removed 6 bases at V and 0 bases at J, with 18 bases between. The CDR3 runs 16 residues. Germline V gene data show CDR1 as KGHSH and CDR2 as LQKENI. The CDR3 spells CASSLAARESSYEQYF. The CDR3 DNA reads TGTGCCAGCTCCCTAGCCGCCAGAGAAAGCTCCTACGAGCAGTACTTC.

This clone was observed a handful of times. V is TRBV5-1 and J is TRBJ1-2, with D possibly matching TRBD1 (6 bases). Trimming shortened V by 4 bases and J by 8 bases, and 21 bases separated the two germline ends. The CDR3 contains 15 residues. Germline V gives CDR1 SGHRS, CDR2 YFSETQ. CDR3 protein: CASSPAVGRGIGYTF. CDR3 DNA sequence: TGCGCCAGCAGCCCGGCCGTCGGCAGGGGCATAGGCTACACCTTC.

V usage is TRBV6-1 and J usage is TRBJ1-1; D is perhaps TRBD1 (6 bases). Germline V gene lookup returns CDR1 MNHNS and CDR2 SASEGT. V shed 7 bases and J shed 5 bases, with 20 bases lying between them. The CDR3 has 15 amino acids. The CDR3 sequence is CASMRDTLGGTEAFF. The CDR3, as DNA: TGTGCCAGCATGAGGGACACCCTCGGGGGGACTGAAGCTTTCTTT.

The chain is built from TRBV27 and TRBJ2-3; 12 bases map to TRBD2. The ends lost 2 bases at V and 4 bases at J; junction bases unmatched: 7. The CDR3 contains 17 residues. Germline lookup yields CDR1 MNHEY and CDR2 SMNVEV (reference sequence). The DNA of the CDR3 is TGTGCCAGCAGTTTACTAGCGGGAGGGCCCAGGGCAGATACGCAGTATTTT. Amino acid sequence: CASSLLAGGPRADTQYF.